This entry features one TCR beta chain sequence. The source of the sample is a study of identifying expanded T cells in peripheral blood. Some clones are missing from TCRdb's copy, which holds only in-frame ones; the method was immunoSEQ multiplex PCR. The table has 50,000 to 75,000 clones, around 86% seen once. The clonotype was recovered from a person aged 18 to 75 in good health. Input material: blood.

Here the CDR3 reads CASTPEELGEQYF. In DNA form, the CDR3 reads TGTGCCAGCACGCCGGAAGAGCTGGGGGAGCAGTACTTC. The chain has TRBV5-6 and TRBJ2-7, with D uncertain. Trimming took 6 bases from V and 7 from J, leaving 17 bases between them. Germline V gives CDR1 SGHDT, CDR2 YYEEEE. The CDR3 sequence is 13 residues long.